This TCR beta chain was sequenced during a study of shared clonotypes between healthy human individuals. In the authors' workflow: Filtering differed since immunoSEQ provided only junctions, with no quality scores. Sequencing used immunoSEQ multiplex PCR; TCRdb keeps in-frame clones, though not all of them. The V and J calls and the clone size are those of that table, but D and trimming were determined from the DNA. This sample has over 2,000,000 clones, with around 95% found just once. The germline V gene encodes CDR1 SQVTM and CDR2 ANQGSEA. V shed 0 bases and J shed 2 bases, with 11 bases lying between them. The CDR3 length is 14 residues. Terminally differentiated effector memory CD45RA+ cells were left out of the naive CD8 fraction, which was CD45RO-negative and positively selected for CCR7.

Sequencing was done on a sample of naive CD8+ T cells from PBMCs. The TCR comes from a young man in good health. Some clones in this sample may be carry-over from other donors' samples. The chain carries TRBV29-1 and TRBJ2-7; D unresolved. CDR3 coding DNA: TGCAGCGTTGAAGATCAGGCGAGAGCCTACGAGCAGTACTTC. This translates into CSVEDQARAYEQYF.